The sequence of this TCR beta chain was determined in a study of blood T cell repertoires in COVID-19 (dated by TCRdb to 2020 to 2021). Describing the broader study: Collaborator samples came from the United States, Italy and Spain and covered acute and convalescent phases of COVID-19. The material from the prospective study consisted of cDNA or gDNA derived from T cells, B-cell-depleted T cells, or PBMCs. Deeply sampled blood TCRbeta repertoires from subjects exposed to, actively infected with, or recovered from COVID-19 were included in the dataset. The repertoires were released in a freely available public database intended as a resource for research on the immune response to SARS-CoV-2. Samples were obtained from the ongoing ImmuneRACE study (first 160 participants) and from some 1,200 subjects provided by 6 global collaborators. Nearly every sample came with metadata listing a de-identified subject ID, COVID-19 status, age in years and sex. Where available, HLA class I and class II types were taken from metadata supplied by the sample provider and were not determined by assay-based typing. The investigation overall reported the following: The amount of clinical and demographic metadata varied by source and participant and was provided uncurated.

The CDR3 has 15 amino acids, counting the end cysteine and phenylalanine. Left in the record is the CDR3 DNA by itself, 45 bases read in frame from the first base. According to the germline V gene, CDR1 reads SNHLY and CDR2 reads FYNNEI. Germline trimming amounts to 5 bases on V and 2 bases on J, with 5 as the count of junction bases outside the gene matches. Each collaborating institution followed its own protocols to collect whole blood in K2EDTA tubes. For TCRbeta analysis, collaborators shipped samples as frozen whole blood, isolated PBMCs, or DNA extracted from either of those sample types. This clone occurred once. Its binding antigen is unknown. No quality values exist for individual bases; no much larger clone is one base distant. The immunoSEQ Assay, a bias-controlled multiplex PCR, was used to amplify TCRbeta CDR3 regions from genomic DNA. Concerning the study's data processing: Nucleated cell counts per sample were estimated from amplification of reference gene primers within the assay. Sequence reads were collapsed and filtered to measure the absolute abundance of every unique TCRbeta CDR3 rearrangement. Productive Simpson clonality was computed per sample as the square root of Simpson's diversity index over productive rearrangements. The source is immuneACCESS, and TCRdb retained only in-frame sequences with V and J called. Part of the clones is not carried over; for the studies checked, unresolved V genes explain less than half of this, and the remainder is unexplained. V, J and clone size reflect that table, while D and trimming were determined from the DNA. For this sample there are approximately 210,000 clones; roughly 80% appear just once. About 20% of the sample belongs to the ten largest clones.

The chain couples TRBV2 to TRBJ2-3, and 9 junctional nucleotides match TRBD2. The sample taken for sequencing was peripheral blood. The source of this sequence is a human donor in a cohort sampled during active COVID-19. For the CDR3, the sequence is CASSKRLADTDTQYF. The nucleotides are TGTGCCAGCAGTAAGAGACTAGCGGACACAGATACGCAGTATTTT.